Below, 31 T cell receptor beta chains from the same sample are listed, as sequenced in a study of T cell responses to AZD1222 COVID-19 vaccine. Profiling relied on immunoSEQ multiplex PCR, and the TCRdb table lists in-frame clones only, not all of them. The repertoire has over 150,000 clones, roughly 90% of them found once; the top ten carry approximately 5.1%. The sequencing here drew on peripheral blood, taken on day 0 of MenACWY control vaccination. The receptors shown here come from an adult in good health.

In its sample, this clone was seen once. The chain links TRBV19 to TRBJ1-5; D might be TRBD1 (5 bases). V was clipped by 4 bases and J by 6 bases, with 19 bases between them. The CDR3 loop spans 16 amino acids. Germline CDR1 LNHDA, CDR2 SQIVND (reference sequence). In nucleotides, the CDR3 is TGTGCCAGTAGTAGGCTTGCGCAGGGAGAAGGTCAGCCCCAGCATTTT. This translates into CASSRLAQGEGQPQHF.

This chain links TRBV20-1 with TRBJ1-1; D remains ambiguous. The CDR3 loop spans 14 amino acids. Trimming removed 3 bases from V and 2 bases from J, with 13 bases in between. CDR1 is DFQATT, CDR2 SNEGSKA, per germline (reference sequence). The CDR3 nucleotides read TGCAGTGCTAGTAAAGAGCCCGGCAACACTGAAGCTTTCTTT. Its translation is CSASKEPGNTEAFF.

The chain combines TRBV5-4 with TRBJ2-2; 8 nucleotides agree with TRBD1. Germline V gene sequence: CDR1 SGHNT, CDR2 YYREEE (reference sequence). This CDR3 has 16 residues. The junction had 5 bases not matched to a gene; V was cut back by 3 bases and J by 1 base. The CDR3 DNA follows: TGTGCCAGCAGCTCGTCGGGACAGGTGAACACCGGGGAGCTGTTTTTT. Its protein product is CASSSSGQVNTGELFF.

The V gene is TRBV5-1, the J gene TRBJ2-5; a possible D gene is TRBD1 (6 bases). Germline V gene sequence: CDR1 SGHRS, CDR2 YFSETQ. CDR3 size: 14 residues. V lost 4 bases to trimming and J lost 4 bases, with 14 bases between them. The CDR3 loop is CASSTNRVGETQYF. In nucleotides, the CDR3 is TGCGCCAGCAGCACCAACAGGGTGGGAGAGACCCAGTACTTC. The whole variable domain, remainder taken from reference TRBV5-1 and TRBJ2-5, is KAGVTQTPRYLIKTRGQQVTLSCSPISGHRSVSWYQQTPGQGLQFLFEYFSETQRNKGNFPGRFSGRQFSNSRSEMNVSTLELGDSALYLCASSTNRVGETQYFGPGTRLLVL.

This sequence joins TRBV10-3 and TRBJ1-2; D remains ambiguous. Germline V gives CDR1 ENHRY, CDR2 SYGVKD. The CDR3 sequence is 12 residues long. Between the trimmed V and J ends, which lost 0 bases and 9 bases, there was a span of 8 bases. The CDR3 region is CAISESTGSYTF. CDR3 bases: TGTGCCATCAGTGAGTCGACGGGTAGCTACACCTTC.

The chain links TRBV2 to TRBJ1-4, with D tentatively TRBD1 (6 bases). The CDR3 is 14 amino acids. Per the germline V gene, CDR1 is SNHLY and CDR2 is FYNNEI. With 3 bases removed from V and 6 bases from J, the gap between germline ends came to 11 bases. The CDR3 nucleotides read TGTGCCAGCAGTGAGAGAGGGGGAGATGAAAAACTGTTTTTT. The encoded protein is CASSERGGDEKLFF. The entire variable domain, with the rest obtained from reference TRBV2 and TRBJ1-4, is as follows: EPEVTQTPSHQVTQMGQEVILRCVPISNHLYFYWYRQILGQKVEFLVSFYNNEISEKSEIFDDQFSVERPDGSNFTLKIRSTKLEDSAMYFCASSERGGDEKLFFGSGTQLSVL.

J is TRBJ2-1 and V is TRBV11-2; D gene ambiguous. In germline, CDR1 is SGHAT, CDR2 FQNNGV. This CDR3 has 12 amino acids. Deletions cut 5 bases from V and 5 bases from J, with 7 bases between. The CDR3 protein is CASSLTNNEQFF. CDR3 sequence (DNA): TGTGCCAGCAGCCTAACAAACAATGAGCAGTTCTTC.

The chain recombines TRBV28 with TRBJ1-4; 9 bases match TRBD1. Germline-derived CDR1 and CDR2 are MDHEN and SYDVKM. The CDR3 sequence is 16 residues long. Trimming cost V 5 bases and J 4 bases; bases outside gene matches: 8. The CDR3 loop is CASSPPTGGSNEKLFF. CDR3 DNA: TGTGCCAGCAGTCCACCGACAGGGGGGAGTAATGAAAAACTGTTTTTT.

This chain links TRBV5-1 with TRBJ1-1; tentative D call: TRBD1 (6 bases). Trimming left V 2 bases short and J 11 bases short, with 13 bases between. Germline CDR1 and CDR2: SGHRS and YFSETQ. This CDR3 has 12 amino acids. CDR3 DNA sequence: TGCGCCAGCAGCTTTACAGGGATCGGGGCTTTCTTT. Its translation: CASSFTGIGAFF.

The chain joins TRBV18 to TRBJ2-7, with unresolved D. The CDR3 loop spans 11 amino acids. V lost 4 bases and J 6 bases, leaving 7 bases between the germline ends. Germline V gene sequence: CDR1 KGHSH, CDR2 LQKENI. The CDR3 DNA follows: TGTGCCAGCTCACAGGGTCCCGAGCAGTACTTC. Residues: CASSQGPEQYF.

This clone was recorded only once. The chain combines TRBV12-3 or TRBV12-4 with TRBJ2-5; D gene uncertain. The CDR3 loop spans 12 amino acids. V gave up 3 bases and J gave up 5 bases, with 7 bases separating them. The CDR3 nucleotides read TGTGCCAGCAGTTTCGAAGGGGAGACCCAGTACTTC. Its protein is CASSFEGETQYF.

CDR3 sequence reads: CASSFTSGSVGELFF. The CDR3 DNA reads as TGTGCCAGCAGCTTTACTAGCGGGAGTGTCGGGGAGCTGTTTTTT. V gene TRBV5-4 combines with J gene TRBJ2-2, with 11 nucleotides matching TRBD2. There are 15 residues in the CDR3. V gave up 2 bases and J gave up 7 bases; unmatched junction bases: 4. Germline CDR1 and CDR2: SGHNT and YYREEE (reference sequence).

This clone was picked up many times. V gene TRBV7-6 combines with J gene TRBJ2-2, with a tentative D call TRBD2 (7 bases). CDR3 size: 17 residues. With 5 bases removed from V and 7 bases from J, the gap between germline ends came to 23 bases. Germline CDR1 is SGHVS and CDR2 is FNYEAQ. CDR3 sequence reads: CASSQVPGGPSGGELFF. CDR3 bases: TGTGCCAGCAGCCAAGTTCCCGGGGGGCCTTCCGGCGGGGAGCTGTTTTTT.

The J gene is TRBJ1-2, the V gene TRBV10-3; 7 nucleotides align to TRBD1. The CDR3 consists of 14 residues. The V segment lost 6 bases and the J segment 1 base; nucleotides outside the gene matches: 5. CDR1 and CDR2 from the germline V gene are ENHRY and SYGVKD. The CDR3 coding sequence is TGTGCCATCAGCCCACAGGGGAATAACTATGGCTACACCTTC. Protein product: CAISPQGNNYGYTF.

Here the CDR3 DNA reads TGTGCCACCAGCATTCGACAGGGGAACACTGAAGCTTTCTTT. It is translated as CATSIRQGNTEAFF. The chain is built from TRBV15 and TRBJ1-1; 7 bases match TRBD1. This CDR3 has 14 amino acids. The germline V gene has CDR1 LNHNV and CDR2 YYDKDF (reference sequence). V was clipped by 4 bases and J by 1 base; unmatched bases: 3.

The J gene is TRBJ2-7, the V gene TRBV18; tentative D call: TRBD1 (6 bases). V was shortened by 6 bases and J by 0 bases, with 21 bases between the two germline ends. This CDR3 contains 17 residues. Germline assignment: CDR1 KGHSH and CDR2 LQKENI. For the CDR3, the DNA is TGTGCCAGCTCTCGCCTCCGGGACACCGGGAACTCCTACGAGCAGTACTTC. Translating gives CASSRLRDTGNSYEQYF.

This chain links TRBV20-1 with TRBJ2-1; TRBD2 aligns across 7 bases. The CDR3 runs to 11 residues. Germline V gene data show CDR1 as DFQATT and CDR2 as SNEGSKA (reference sequence). The V and J ends lost 5 bases and 7 bases, in that order; junction bases with no gene match: 2. CDR3 region: CSARRENEQFF. The DNA of the CDR3 is TGCAGTGCTCGGCGGGAGAATGAGCAGTTCTTC.

V usage is TRBV5-4 and J usage is TRBJ2-2; D is uncertain. The germline V gene has CDR1 SGHNT and CDR2 YYREEE (reference sequence). V lost 7 bases and J 0 bases, leaving 7 bases between the germline ends. The CDR3 runs 13 residues. The CDR3 is CASGAPNTGELFF. CDR3 nucleotides: TGTGCCAGCGGCGCCCCGAACACCGGGGAGCTGTTTTTT.

V gene TRBV5-4 combines with J gene TRBJ2-2; D unclear. From germline, CDR1 is SGHNT and CDR2 YYREEE (reference sequence). The CDR3 contains 13 residues. V dropped 3 bases and J dropped 6 bases, with 9 bases sitting between them. As DNA, the CDR3 is TGTGCCAGCAGCTCCTCGGGCCCCGGGGAGCTGTTTTTT. It specifies CASSSSGPGELFF.

V is TRBV18 and J is TRBJ1-2; D is unclear. The ends were cut back, 0 bases at V and 4 bases at J, with 6 bases in the middle. This CDR3 contains 13 residues. CDR1 is KGHSH, CDR2 LQKENI, per germline. CDR3 in amino acids: CASSPPPGYGYTF. In nucleotides, the CDR3 is TGTGCCAGCTCACCACCGCCGGGCTATGGCTACACCTTC.

The chain links TRBV27 to TRBJ1-4, with D unclear. V lost 3 bases and J lost 5, with 7 bases in between. Germline V CDR1 and CDR2: MNHEY, SMNVEV (reference sequence). This CDR3 has 13 amino acids. The CDR3 DNA reads as TGTGCCAGCAGTTTTAATGGGAATGAAAAACTGTTTTTT. Translation: CASSFNGNEKLFF.

J is TRBJ1-6 and V is TRBV5-1; TRBD1 might be the D (5 bases). Trimming removed 5 bases at V and 9 bases at J, with 15 bases between. Germline V gene sequence: CDR1 SGHRS, CDR2 YFSETQ. This CDR3 is 14 amino acids long. The CDR3 loop is CASRGEGARSPLHF. CDR3 coding DNA: TGCGCCAGCAGGGGGGAAGGGGCGCGTTCACCCCTCCACTTT.

This chain joins TRBV30 and TRBJ1-2, with 7 bases matching TRBD1. The V and J ends lost 3 bases and 5 bases, in that order; junction bases with no gene match: 12. CDR3 length equals 15 residues. Germline V gene sequence: CDR1 GTSNPN, CDR2 SVGIG (reference sequence). The DNA for the CDR3 is TGTGCCTGGAGCCCGGGACAGCCAGGGGCTTATGGCTACACCTTC. It specifies CAWSPGQPGAYGYTF.

The V call is TRBV18, the J call TRBJ1-3; 8 bases are shared with TRBD1. V shed 5 bases and J 4 bases; nucleotides not matched to a gene: 7. CDR3 size: 15 residues. From germline, CDR1 is KGHSH and CDR2 LQKENI. The CDR3 spells CASSTRTGSGNTIYF. The CDR3 coding sequence is TGTGCCAGCTCAACCAGGACAGGGTCAGGAAACACCATATATTTT. Combining the CDR3 with reference TRBV18 and TRBJ1-3 gives the whole variable domain NAGVMQNPRHLVRRRGQEARLRCSPMKGHSHVYWYRQLPEEGLKFMVYLQKENIIDESGMPKERFSAEFPKEGPSILRIQQVVRGDSAAYFCASSTRTGSGNTIYFGEGSWLTVV.

V gene TRBV5-1 combines with J gene TRBJ2-2; no firm D call. This CDR3 has 17 amino acids. V lost 2 bases, J lost 4 bases, and 18 bases lay in between. Germline V gives CDR1 SGHRS, CDR2 YFSETQ. The CDR3 here is CASSFGRTGFSTGELFF. As DNA, the CDR3 is TGCGCCAGCAGCTTTGGACGGACGGGTTTTTCCACCGGGGAGCTGTTTTTT. Full variable domain (outside the CDR3, taken from reference TRBV5-1 and TRBJ2-2): KAGVTQTPRYLIKTRGQQVTLSCSPISGHRSVSWYQQTPGQGLQFLFEYFSETQRNKGNFPGRFSGRQFSNSRSEMNVSTLELGDSALYLCASSFGRTGFSTGELFFGEGSRLTVL.

This clone was recorded once. The chain combines TRBV5-1 with TRBJ2-1; D might be TRBD1 (6 bases). V lost 4 bases, J lost 0 bases, and 17 bases lay in between. This CDR3 contains 17 residues. CDR1 and CDR2 from the germline V gene are SGHRS and YFSETQ. CDR3 nucleotide sequence: TGCGCCAGCAGCCGATGGGGGCGGACGAGCTCCTACAATGAGCAGTTCTTC. Protein sequence: CASSRWGRTSSYNEQFF.

The rearrangement joins TRBV5-4 to TRBJ1-2, with TRBD1 as a possible D gene (5 bases). The ends were cut back, 4 bases at V and 8 bases at J, with 12 bases in the middle. CDR3 length equals 12 residues. CDR1 SGHNT and CDR2 YYREEE come from the germline V gene (reference sequence). DNA of the CDR3: TGTGCCAGCAGCATCGGGGGGGACGGCTACACCTTC. Translated, it gives CASSIGGDGYTF.

The J gene is TRBJ2-2, the V gene TRBV7-9; 12 bases fit TRBD2. The J segment lost 5 bases and the V segment lost 5 bases, leaving 6 bases of the junction unmatched. From germline, CDR1 is SEHNR and CDR2 FQNEAQ (reference sequence). The CDR3 covers 16 residues. CDR3 DNA: TGTGCCAGCAGCCGGGCCGGGACTAGCGGGACCGGGGAGCTGTTTTTT. Translated, it gives CASSRAGTSGTGELFF.

The chain joins TRBV27 to TRBJ2-3; either TRBD1 or TRBD2 may fit D (6 bases each). CDR3 length equals 15 residues. Looked up from germline, CDR1 is MNHEY and CDR2 is SMNVEV (reference sequence). V was trimmed by 6 bases and J by 4 bases, leaving 17 bases between them. CDR3 sequence: CASSLGGQGADTQYF. Here the CDR3 DNA reads TGTGCCAGCAGCCTTGGGGGGCAGGGTGCAGATACGCAGTATTTT.

The rearrangement joins TRBV5-1 to TRBJ2-2, with a possible D match to TRBD2 (7 bases). V was pared by 10 bases and J by 1 base, with 23 bases between. The CDR3 has 17 residues. Germline lookup yields CDR1 SGHRS and CDR2 YFSETQ. The CDR3 nucleotides read TGCGCCCGGGAGGACCGACTAAAACAGGGGAACACCGGGGAGCTGTTTTTT. Its protein is CAREDRLKQGNTGELFF.

This chain joins TRBV5-6 and TRBJ2-7; D call uncertain. Germline V gene lookup returns CDR1 SGHDT and CDR2 YYEEEE. The CDR3 totals 12 residues. V lost 0 bases, J lost 4 bases, and 5 bases lay in between. The CDR3 DNA reads TGTGCCAGCAGCTTGGGCAGGTACGAGCAGTACGTC. Translating gives CASSLGRYEQYV.